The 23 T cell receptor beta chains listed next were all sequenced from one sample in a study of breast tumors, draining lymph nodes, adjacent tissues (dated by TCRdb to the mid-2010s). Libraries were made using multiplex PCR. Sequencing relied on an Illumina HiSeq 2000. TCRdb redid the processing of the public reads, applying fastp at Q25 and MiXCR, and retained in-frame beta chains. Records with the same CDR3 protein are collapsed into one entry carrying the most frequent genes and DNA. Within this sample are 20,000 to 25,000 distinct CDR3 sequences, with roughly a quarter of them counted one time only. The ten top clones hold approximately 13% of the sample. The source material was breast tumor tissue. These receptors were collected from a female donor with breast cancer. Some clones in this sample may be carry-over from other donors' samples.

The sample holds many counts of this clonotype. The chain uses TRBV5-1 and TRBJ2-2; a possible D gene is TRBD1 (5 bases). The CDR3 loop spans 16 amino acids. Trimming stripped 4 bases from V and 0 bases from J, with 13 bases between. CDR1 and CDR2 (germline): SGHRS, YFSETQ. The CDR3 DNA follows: TGCGCCAGCAGCGGCACTGGGGCGGCGAACACCGGGGAGCTGTTTTTT. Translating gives CASSGTGAANTGELFF.

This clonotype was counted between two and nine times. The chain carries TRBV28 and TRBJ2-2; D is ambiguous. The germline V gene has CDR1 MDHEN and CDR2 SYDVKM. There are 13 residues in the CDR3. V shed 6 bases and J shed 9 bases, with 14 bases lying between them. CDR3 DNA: TGTGCCAGCAGGCCGGACGGAAGGCGGGAGCTGTTTTTT. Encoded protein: CASRPDGRRELFF.

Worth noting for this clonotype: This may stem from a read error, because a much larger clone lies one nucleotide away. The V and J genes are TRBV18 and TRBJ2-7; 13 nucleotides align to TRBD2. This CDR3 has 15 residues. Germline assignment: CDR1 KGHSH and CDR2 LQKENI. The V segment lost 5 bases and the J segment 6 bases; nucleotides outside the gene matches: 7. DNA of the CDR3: TGTGCCAGCTCAGGACTAGCGGGAGAGACGCCCGAGCAGTACTTC. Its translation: CASSGLAGETPEQYF.

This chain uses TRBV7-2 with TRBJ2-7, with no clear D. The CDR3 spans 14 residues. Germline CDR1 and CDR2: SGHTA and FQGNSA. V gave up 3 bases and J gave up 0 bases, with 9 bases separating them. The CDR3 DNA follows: TGTGCCAGCAGCTTTGGCGGAAGCTCCTACGAGCAGTACTTC. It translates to CASSFGGSSYEQYF.

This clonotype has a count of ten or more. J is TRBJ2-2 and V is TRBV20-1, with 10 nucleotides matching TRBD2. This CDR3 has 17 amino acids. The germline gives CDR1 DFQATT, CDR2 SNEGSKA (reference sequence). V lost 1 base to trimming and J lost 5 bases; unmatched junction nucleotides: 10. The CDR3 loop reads CSARAVSSGSITGELFF. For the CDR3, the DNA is TGCAGTGCTAGAGCTGTGTCTAGCGGGAGTATTACCGGGGAGCTGTTTTTT.

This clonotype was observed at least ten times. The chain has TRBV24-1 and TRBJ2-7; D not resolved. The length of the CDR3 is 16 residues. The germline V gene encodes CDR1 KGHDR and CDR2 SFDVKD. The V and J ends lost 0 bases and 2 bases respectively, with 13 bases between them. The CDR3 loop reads CATSDLFRADPYEQYF. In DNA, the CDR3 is TGTGCCACCAGTGATTTGTTCAGAGCCGATCCCTACGAGCAGTACTTC.

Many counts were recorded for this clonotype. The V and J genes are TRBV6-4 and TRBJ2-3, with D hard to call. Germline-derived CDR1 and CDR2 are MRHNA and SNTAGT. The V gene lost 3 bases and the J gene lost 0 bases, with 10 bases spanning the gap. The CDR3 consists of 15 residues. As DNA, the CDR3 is TGTGCCAGCAGTGATGAAGGCGGTAGCACAGATACGCAGTATTTT. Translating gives CASSDEGGSTDTQYF.

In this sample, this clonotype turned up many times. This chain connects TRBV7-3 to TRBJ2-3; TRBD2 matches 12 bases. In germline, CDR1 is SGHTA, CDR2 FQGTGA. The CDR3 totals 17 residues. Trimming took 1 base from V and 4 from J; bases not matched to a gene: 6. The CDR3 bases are TGTGCCAGCAGCTTAATGCTGACTAGCGGGAGCCCAGATACGCAGTATTTT. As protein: CASSLMLTSGSPDTQYF.

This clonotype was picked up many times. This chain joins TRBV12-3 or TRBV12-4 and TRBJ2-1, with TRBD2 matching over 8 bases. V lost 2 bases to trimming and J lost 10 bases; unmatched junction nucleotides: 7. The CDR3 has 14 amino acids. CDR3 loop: CASSLPGGAAEQFF. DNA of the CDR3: TGTGCCAGCAGTTTACCCGGGGGGGCAGCCGAGCAGTTCTTC.

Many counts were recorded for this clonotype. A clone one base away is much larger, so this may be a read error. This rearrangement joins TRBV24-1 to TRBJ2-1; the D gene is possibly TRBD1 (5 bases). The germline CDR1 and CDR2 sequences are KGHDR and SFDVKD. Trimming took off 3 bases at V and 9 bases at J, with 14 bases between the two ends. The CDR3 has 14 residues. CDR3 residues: CATSDLTADSEQFF. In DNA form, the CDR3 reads TGTGCCACCAGTGATCTGACAGCCGACAGTGAGCAGTTCTTC.

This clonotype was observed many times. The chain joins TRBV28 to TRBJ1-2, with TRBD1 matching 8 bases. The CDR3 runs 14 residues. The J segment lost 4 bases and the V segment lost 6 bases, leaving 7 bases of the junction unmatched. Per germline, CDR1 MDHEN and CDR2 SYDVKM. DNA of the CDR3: TGTGCCAGCAGACGGACAGGGCAAGTCTATGGCTACACCTTC. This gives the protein CASRRTGQVYGYTF.

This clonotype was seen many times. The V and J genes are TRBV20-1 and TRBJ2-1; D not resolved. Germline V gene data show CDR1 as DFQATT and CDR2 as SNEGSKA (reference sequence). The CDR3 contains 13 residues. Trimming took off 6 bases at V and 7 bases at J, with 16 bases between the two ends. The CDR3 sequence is CSASRARPNEQFF. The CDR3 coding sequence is TGCAGTGCCTCCCGTGCCCGGCCAAATGAGCAGTTCTTC.

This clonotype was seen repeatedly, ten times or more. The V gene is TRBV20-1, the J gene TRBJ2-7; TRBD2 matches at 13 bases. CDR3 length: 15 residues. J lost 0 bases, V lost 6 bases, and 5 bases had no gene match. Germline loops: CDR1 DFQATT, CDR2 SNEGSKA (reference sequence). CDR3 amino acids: CSAGLAGSSSYEQYF. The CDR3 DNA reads TGCAGTGCGGGACTAGCGGGATCGAGCTCCTACGAGCAGTACTTC.

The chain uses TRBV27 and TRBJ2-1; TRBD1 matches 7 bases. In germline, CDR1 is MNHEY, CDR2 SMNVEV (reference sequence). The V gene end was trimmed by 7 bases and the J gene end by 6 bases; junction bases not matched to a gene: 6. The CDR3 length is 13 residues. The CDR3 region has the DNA TGTGCCAGCAATTTCTCAGGGGGCAATGAGCAGTTCTTC. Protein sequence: CASNFSGGNEQFF.

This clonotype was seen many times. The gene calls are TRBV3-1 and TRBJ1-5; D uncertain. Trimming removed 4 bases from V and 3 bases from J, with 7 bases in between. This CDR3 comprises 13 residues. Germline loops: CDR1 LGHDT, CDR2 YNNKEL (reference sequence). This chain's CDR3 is CASSLDLNQPQHF. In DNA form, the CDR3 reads TGTGCCAGCAGCCTGGACCTCAATCAGCCCCAGCATTTT.

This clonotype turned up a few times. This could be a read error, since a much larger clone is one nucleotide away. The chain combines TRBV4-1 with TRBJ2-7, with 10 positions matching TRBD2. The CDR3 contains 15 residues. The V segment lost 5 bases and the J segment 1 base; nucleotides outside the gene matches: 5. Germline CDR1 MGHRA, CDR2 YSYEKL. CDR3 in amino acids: CASSGSSGRSYEQYF. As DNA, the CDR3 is TGCGCCAGCAGCGGGAGTAGCGGGAGGTCCTACGAGCAGTACTTC.

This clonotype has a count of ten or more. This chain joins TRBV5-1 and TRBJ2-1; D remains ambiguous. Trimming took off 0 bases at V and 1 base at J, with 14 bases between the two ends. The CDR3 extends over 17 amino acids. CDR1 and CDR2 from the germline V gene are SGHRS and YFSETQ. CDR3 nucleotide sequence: TGCGCCAGCAGCTTGGCACCCCTAGGTGGGTCCTACAATGAGCAGTTCTTC. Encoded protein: CASSLAPLGGSYNEQFF.

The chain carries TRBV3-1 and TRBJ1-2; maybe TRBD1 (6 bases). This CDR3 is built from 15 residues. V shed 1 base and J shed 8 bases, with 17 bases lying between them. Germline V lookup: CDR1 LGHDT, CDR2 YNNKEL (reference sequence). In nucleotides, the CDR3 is TGTGCCAGCAGCCAAGGGTACGGGGGCCGGAGGGGCTACACCTTC. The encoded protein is CASSQGYGGRRGYTF.

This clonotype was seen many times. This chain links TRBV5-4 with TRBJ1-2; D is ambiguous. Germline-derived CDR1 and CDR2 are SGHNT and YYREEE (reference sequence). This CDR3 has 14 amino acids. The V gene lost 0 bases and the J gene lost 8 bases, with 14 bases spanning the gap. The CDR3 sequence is CASSLELNLGGYTF. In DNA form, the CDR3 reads TGTGCCAGCAGCTTGGAACTCAATTTAGGGGGCTACACCTTC.

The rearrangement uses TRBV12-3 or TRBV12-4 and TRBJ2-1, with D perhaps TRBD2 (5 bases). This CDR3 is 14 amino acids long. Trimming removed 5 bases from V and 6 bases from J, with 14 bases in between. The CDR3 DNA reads TGTGCCAGCAGTCTTACCCTGAGGGTCAATGAGCAGTTCTTC. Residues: CASSLTLRVNEQFF.

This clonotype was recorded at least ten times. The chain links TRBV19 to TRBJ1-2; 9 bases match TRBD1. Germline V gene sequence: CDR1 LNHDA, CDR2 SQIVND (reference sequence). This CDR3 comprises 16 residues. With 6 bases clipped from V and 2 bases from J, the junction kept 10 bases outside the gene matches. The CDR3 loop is CASSSLPGQGNYGYTF. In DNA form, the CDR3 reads TGTGCCAGTAGCAGTCTTCCGGGACAGGGAAACTATGGCTACACCTTC.

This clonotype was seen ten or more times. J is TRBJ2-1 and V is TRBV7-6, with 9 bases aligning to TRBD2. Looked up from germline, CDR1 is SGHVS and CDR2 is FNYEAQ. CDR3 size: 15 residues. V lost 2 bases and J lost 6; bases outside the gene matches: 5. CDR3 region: CASSLRREGLNEQFF. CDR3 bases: TGTGCCAGCAGCTTAAGGCGGGAGGGCCTCAATGAGCAGTTCTTC.

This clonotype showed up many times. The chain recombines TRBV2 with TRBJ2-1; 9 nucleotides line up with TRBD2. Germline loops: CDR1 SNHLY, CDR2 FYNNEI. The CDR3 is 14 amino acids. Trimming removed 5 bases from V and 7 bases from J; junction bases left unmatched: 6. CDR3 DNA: TGTGCCAGCAGTATCAGGACTAGCGATAATGAGCAGTTCTTC. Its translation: CASSIRTSDNEQFF. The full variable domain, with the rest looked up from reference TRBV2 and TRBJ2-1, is EPEVTQTPSHQVTQMGQEVILRCVPISNHLYFYWYRQILGQKVEFLVSFYNNEISEKSEIFDDQFSVERPDGSNFTLKIRSTKLEDSAMYFCASSIRTSDNEQFFGPGTRLTVL.